This T cell receptor beta chain was identified in a study of cytomegalovirus exposure and HLA in healthy donors. CDR1 is MNHNS, CDR2 SASEGT, per germline. The CDR3 covers 13 residues. V lost 4 bases, J lost 2 bases, and 7 bases lay in between. Some clones are missing from TCRdb's copy, which holds only in-frame ones; the method was immunoSEQ multiplex PCR. The sample consists of 200,000 to 300,000 clones, roughly nine tenths of them appearing once. This chain connects TRBV6-1 to TRBJ2-3; D unclear. The TCR originated in a man aged 18 to 29 in good health and CMV-seropositive. The sample consisted of PBMCs. CDR3 DNA sequence: TGTGCCAGCAGTGTAGTTACCACAGATACGCAGTATTTT. Amino acid sequence: CASSVVTTDTQYF.